Detailed here is one T cell receptor (beta chain). A linear amplification protocol produced the TCR libraries from around 0.55 ug of total RNA. TCRdb used MiXCR to reprocess the reads, holding one entry per CDR3 protein. Here the sample spans approximately 200,000 distinct CDR3 sequences, around three quarters being singletons. The sample belongs to a study of healthy donors' naive CD4 and CD8 T cells. This CDR3 has 15 amino acids. The germline V gene encodes CDR1 SGHAT and CDR2 FQNNGV. Trimming removed 5 bases from V and 1 base from J; junction bases left unmatched: 8. This sequence joins TRBV11-2 and TRBJ2-7, with TRBD1 matching 7 bases. Sequenced: naive CD4+ and CD8+ T cells sorted from blood, pooled from several donors. The clonotype comes from a pool of human donors in good health; the sample pools cells from several healthy donors. The CDR3: CASSEGPGQSYEQYF. CDR3 DNA: TGTGCCAGCAGCGAAGGCCCGGGACAGTCCTACGAGCAGTACTTC.